The source of this T cell receptor (beta chain) is a study of monozygotic twins with inflammatory bowel disease. Study conclusions and caveats: IBD patients shared fewer clonotypes with others than healthy twins, especially with disease activity. On the inverse Simpson index, IBD patients scored lower for TCRbeta diversity than healthy co-twins.

This CDR3 is built from 13 residues. Looked up from germline, CDR1 is LGHDT and CDR2 is YNNKEL (reference sequence). No DNA is given; TCRdb re-called the 5' RACE reads and lists each CDR3 protein once. With around 140,000 distinct CDR3 sequences in the sample, the ten largest clones hold about 1.2%. As for this clonotype: As yet, its antigen is unknown.

Sequenced sample: blood. This clonotype was sampled from a human donor with ulcerative colitis or Crohn's disease, or a healthy co-twin of an affected twin (not recorded which). The rearrangement joins TRBV3-1 to TRBJ2-3; TCRdb lists TRBD1, though no DNA is available to test this call. CDR3 protein: CASSPSGGATQYF.